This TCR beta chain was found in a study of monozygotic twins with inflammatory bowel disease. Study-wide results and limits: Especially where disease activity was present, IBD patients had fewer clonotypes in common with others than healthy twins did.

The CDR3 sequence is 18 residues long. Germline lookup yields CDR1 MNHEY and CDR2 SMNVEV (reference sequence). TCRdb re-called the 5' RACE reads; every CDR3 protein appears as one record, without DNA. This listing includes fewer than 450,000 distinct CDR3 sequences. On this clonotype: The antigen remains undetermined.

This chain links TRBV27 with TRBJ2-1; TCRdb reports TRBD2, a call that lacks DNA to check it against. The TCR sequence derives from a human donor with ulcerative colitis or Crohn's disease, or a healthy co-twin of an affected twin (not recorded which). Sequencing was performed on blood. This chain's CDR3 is CASSLSGGAWLTYNEQFF.